This is a list of T cell receptor beta chains from one sample in a study of T-cell memory formation after mild COVID-19. Using its own MiXCR run on the 5' RACE reads, TCRdb lists one record per CDR3 protein. The sample contains roughly 250,000 distinct CDR3 sequences, 16% of which appear only once. Sequenced material: PBMCs or a T cell subset sorted from them (not recorded which). The source is a man younger than 35 who had mild COVID-19 (a few samples of this study predate the infection). Cell type and time point are not known. Each CDR3 is given with its conserved first and last residue. Each record gives: D gene, V gene, J gene, clone size, CDR3 length, CDR3 DNA, CDR3 protein. The D gene is left open where the match is weak. Expanded clones are given a class, and other clones once, few, many or no size at all.

d_gene: NA; v_gene: TRBV2; j_gene: TRBJ1-1; abundance: NA; len: 13; CDR3nt: TGTGCCAGCGTAAGTACAGGAACCACTGAAGCTTTCTTT; CDR3aa: CASVSTGTTEAFF
d_gene: NA; v_gene: TRBV12-3/TRBV12-4; j_gene: TRBJ1-5; abundance: NA; len: 14; CDR3nt: TGTGCCAGCAGTTTTAGGGGGAGCAATCAGCCCCAGCATTTT; CDR3aa: CASSFRGSNQPQHF
d_gene: TRBD1; v_gene: TRBV11-2; j_gene: TRBJ1-4; abundance: many; len: 14; CDR3nt: TGTGCCAGCAGCTGGGGACAGGGGGCGGAAAAACTGTTTTTT; CDR3aa: CASSWGQGAEKLFF
d_gene: NA; v_gene: TRBV9; j_gene: TRBJ1-1; abundance: few; len: 13; CDR3nt: TGTGCCAGCAGCGAGGGACCGAGCACTGAAGCTTTCTTT; CDR3aa: CASSEGPSTEAFF
d_gene: TRBD1; v_gene: TRBV19; j_gene: TRBJ1-5; abundance: few; len: 16; CDR3nt: TGTGCCAGTAGGGATCCGGGACAGGGGGCCAATCAGCCCCAGCATTTT; CDR3aa: CASRDPGQGANQPQHF
d_gene: NA; v_gene: TRBV7-6; j_gene: TRBJ1-3; abundance: NA; len: 14; CDR3nt: TGTGCCAGCAGCTTAGTAGGGCCTGGAAACACCATATATTTT; CDR3aa: CASSLVGPGNTIYF
d_gene: NA; v_gene: TRBV12-3/TRBV12-4; j_gene: TRBJ1-4; abundance: few; len: 13; CDR3nt: TGTGCCAGCATCGGTCAGGGGAATGAAAAACTGTTTTTT; CDR3aa: CASIGQGNEKLFF
d_gene: TRBD1; v_gene: TRBV20-1; j_gene: TRBJ1-2; abundance: many; len: 14; CDR3nt: TGCAGTGCACCGACCTTTGACAGGGCCTATGGCTACACCTTC; CDR3aa: CSAPTFDRAYGYTF
d_gene: NA; v_gene: TRBV7-7; j_gene: TRBJ2-7; abundance: few; len: 13; CDR3nt: TGTGCCAGCAGCTTAAGCCCAGGGAGGGAGCAGTACTTC; CDR3aa: CASSLSPGREQYF
d_gene: TRBD1; v_gene: TRBV7-3; j_gene: TRBJ1-1; abundance: NA; len: 17; CDR3nt: TGTGCCAGCAGCTTAATAGGGGCAGGGGGCTTGGACACTGAAGCTTTCTTT; CDR3aa: CASSLIGAGGLDTEAFF
d_gene: TRBD1; v_gene: TRBV5-1; j_gene: TRBJ1-2; abundance: NA; len: 16; CDR3nt: TGCGCCAGCAGCTTGGCCCCAGGGGGCGCGGGAGATGGCTACACCTTC; CDR3aa: CASSLAPGGAGDGYTF
d_gene: NA; v_gene: TRBV19; j_gene: TRBJ1-1; abundance: NA; len: 16; CDR3nt: TGTGCCAGTAAAATCAGCGCCCAGGGAGGTGGAACTGAAGCTTTCTTT; CDR3aa: CASKISAQGGGTEAFF
d_gene: NA; v_gene: TRBV15; j_gene: TRBJ2-1; abundance: few; len: 13; CDR3nt: TGTGCCACCAGCAGAGATCTAGTCGATGAGCAGTTCTTC; CDR3aa: CATSRDLVDEQFF
d_gene: NA; v_gene: TRBV5-5; j_gene: TRBJ1-4; abundance: few; len: 14; CDR3nt: TGTGCCAGCAGCTTGGCCGTAGGGCCGGAAAAACTGTTTTTT; CDR3aa: CASSLAVGPEKLFF